These 23 T cell receptor beta chains were sequenced from one sample in a study of T cells after yellow fever vaccination (dated by TCRdb to between 2017 and 2020). Library generation was performed with 5' RACE. Instrument used: Illumina NovaSeq 6000. Using fastp at Q25 and MiXCR, TCRdb reprocessed the public reads and kept productive beta chains. One record per CDR3 amino acid sequence lists the most common genes and DNA. Within this sample are some 300,000 distinct CDR3 sequences, with about 10% of them counted one time only. The ten largest clones represent 3.3% of the sample. Read against the paper, the sample's treatment or condition label means: live attenuated yellow fever vaccine strain. The material was CD4+ T cells sorted from PBMCs, obtained 45 days after the yellow fever booster vaccination. Receptors were obtained from a man aged 18 to 29 who received the YFV17D yellow fever vaccine.

This clonotype was observed a handful of times. V is TRBV12-5 and J is TRBJ1-4; no clear D gene. Trimming left V 1 base short and J 8 bases short, with 8 bases between. CDR3 size: 13 residues. Germline V lookup: CDR1 LGHNT, CDR2 FRNRAP. The CDR3 reads CASGLGGSEKLFF. For the CDR3, the DNA is TGTGCTAGTGGTTTGGGGGGATCGGAAAAACTGTTTTTT.

A few counts support this clonotype. The chain couples TRBV6-2 or TRBV6-3 to TRBJ1-5, with TRBD1 matching over 9 bases. Trimming cost V 6 bases and J 16 bases; bases outside gene matches: 10. This CDR3 has 12 amino acids. Germline V gene sequence: CDR1 MNHEY, CDR2 SVGEGT. CDR3 protein: CASSPGQGKEHF. The CDR3 DNA sequence: TGTGCCAGCAGCCCCGGACAGGGGAAGGAACATTTT.

This clonotype has only a few counts. The chain is built from TRBV4-3 and TRBJ2-3; possibly TRBD2 for D (7 bases). The CDR3 totals 17 residues. V shed 1 base and J shed 7 bases, with 21 bases lying between them. CDR1 LGHNA and CDR2 YSLEER come from the germline V gene. CDR3 nucleotide sequence: TGCGCCAGCAGCCAAGTCGACGGGGGGCCGCAAACGTATACGCAGTATTTT. Protein product: CASSQVDGGPQTYTQYF.

This clonotype occurred a few times. The chain links TRBV12-3 or TRBV12-4 to TRBJ1-1; 9 bases line up with TRBD1. The CDR3 contains 15 residues. The junction had 8 bases not matched to a gene; V was cut back by 5 bases and J by 4 bases. This chain's CDR3 is CASSPGTGPGTEAFF. The CDR3 coding sequence is TGTGCCAGCAGTCCCGGGACAGGGCCGGGCACTGAAGCTTTCTTT.

The V and J genes are TRBV29-1 and TRBJ2-7; possibly TRBD1 for D (6 bases). CDR3 length: 13 residues. The germline V gene has CDR1 SQVTM and CDR2 ANQGSEA. Trimming shortened V by 3 bases and J by 3 bases, and 12 bases separated the two germline ends. CDR3 region: CSVEPGENYEQYF. CDR3 nucleotide sequence: TGCAGCGTTGAGCCAGGGGAAAACTACGAGCAGTACTTC.

This clonotype was observed many times. V is TRBV5-8 and J is TRBJ2-5; D possibly matches TRBD1 or TRBD2 (6 bases each). Trimming removed 1 base at V and 5 bases at J, with 9 bases between. This CDR3 comprises 13 residues. Looked up from germline, CDR1 is SGHTS and CDR2 is YDEGEE. The CDR3 coding sequence is TGTGCCAGCAGCTTGTGGGGGGCGGAGACCCAGTACTTC. Translation: CASSLWGAETQYF.

The chain joins TRBV24-1 to TRBJ2-4, with 10 bases aligning to TRBD1. V lost 5 bases to trimming and J lost 8 bases; unmatched junction nucleotides: 5. The CDR3 has 14 residues. Looked up from germline, CDR1 is KGHDR and CDR2 is SFDVKD. CDR3: CATSVAGTGDIQYF. CDR3 nucleotide sequence: TGTGCCACCAGTGTCGCTGGGACAGGGGACATTCAGTACTTC.

V gene TRBV9 combines with J gene TRBJ2-3, with TRBD1 as a possible D gene (6 bases). Germline-derived CDR1 and CDR2 are SGDLS and YYNGEE. The CDR3 totals 14 residues. V lost 3 bases to trimming and J lost 3 bases, with 11 bases between them. This chain's CDR3 is CASSARDTTDTQYF. The CDR3 region has the DNA TGTGCCAGCAGCGCCCGGGACACGACAGATACGCAGTATTTT.

This clonotype was counted ten times or more. The chain combines TRBV11-2 with TRBJ2-7; 7 nucleotides line up with TRBD2. The CDR3 covers 14 residues. J was trimmed by 6 bases and V by 1 base; bases with no gene match: 6. Germline V CDR1 and CDR2: SGHAT, FQNNGV. The CDR3, as DNA: TGTGCCAGCAGCTTAGTCGAGGGGAGGGGCGAGCAGTACTTC. It codes for CASSLVEGRGEQYF.

This clonotype was picked up a small number of times. This sequence joins TRBV5-1 and TRBJ2-3; 11 nucleotides match TRBD2. The junction had 11 bases not matched to a gene; V was cut back by 3 bases and J by 11 bases. This CDR3 is built from 15 residues. From germline, CDR1 is SGHRS and CDR2 YFSETQ. CDR3 residues: CASSSGTSGPEGQYF. Here the CDR3 DNA reads TGCGCCAGCAGCTCCGGGACTAGCGGACCCGAGGGGCAGTATTTT.

There are a few counts of this clonotype. The V call is TRBV4-2, the J call TRBJ1-6; the match to TRBD1 covers 9 bases. Germline V lookup: CDR1 LGHNA, CDR2 YNFKEQ. The V and J ends lost 0 bases and 8 bases, in that order; junction bases with no gene match: 5. The CDR3 sequence is 16 residues long. As DNA, the CDR3 is TGTGCCAGCAGCCAAGATACCCGGACAGGGGATTCACCCCTCCACTTT. Residues: CASSQDTRTGDSPLHF.

CDR3 bases: TGTGCCAGCAGCTCGCGGGGGCCATACGAGCAGTACGTC. This translates into CASSSRGPYEQYV. The V and J genes are TRBV7-2 and TRBJ2-7; tentative D call: TRBD2 (7 bases). The CDR3 has 13 amino acids. CDR1 and CDR2 from the germline V gene are SGHTA and FQGNSA. The V end was cut by 4 bases, the J end by 4 bases, with 11 bases between.

This clonotype was counted only a few times. This chain links TRBV18 with TRBJ1-5; D possibly corresponds to TRBD1 (5 bases). CDR1 and CDR2 (germline): KGHSH, LQKENI. The CDR3 has 15 residues. V was shortened by 2 bases and J by 0 bases, with 8 bases between the two germline ends. CDR3 nucleotides: TGTGCCAGCTCACCAGGGGCGGCTAGCAATCAGCCCCAGCATTTT. Its protein is CASSPGAASNQPQHF.

V and J are TRBV6-1 and TRBJ2-7; D may be TRBD1 or TRBD2 (5 bases each). V lost 1 base to trimming and J lost 4 bases, with 14 bases between them. This CDR3 has 15 amino acids. Germline V gene data show CDR1 as MNHNS and CDR2 as SASEGT. CDR3 sequence: CASSEGGAGGYEQYV. The CDR3 DNA reads as TGTGCCAGCAGTGAAGGAGGGGCAGGCGGGTACGAGCAGTACGTC.

This clonotype was seen a few times. The chain couples TRBV7-2 to TRBJ1-3; TRBD1 might be the D (6 bases). Trimming removed 4 bases at V and 3 bases at J, with 7 bases between. Per the germline V gene, CDR1 is SGHTA and CDR2 is FQGNSA. This CDR3 is built from 13 residues. The CDR3 DNA is TGTGCCAGCAGCTCAGGGGTTGGAAACACCATATATTTT. This sequence encodes CASSSGVGNTIYF.

This clonotype has at least ten counts. The V call is TRBV4-1, the J call TRBJ2-5; no definite D call. V lost 1 base and J lost 5, with 8 bases in between. The CDR3 is 13 amino acids. CDR1 MGHRA and CDR2 YSYEKL come from the germline V gene. The CDR3 reads CASSQARLETQYF. The CDR3 DNA sequence: TGCGCCAGCAGCCAAGCCAGGTTGGAGACCCAGTACTTC.

This sequence joins TRBV7-2 and TRBJ2-3; TRBD1 is a possible D gene (6 bases). With 5 bases removed from V and 3 bases from J, the gap between germline ends came to 9 bases. CDR1 SGHTA and CDR2 FQGNSA come from the germline V gene. The CDR3 has 13 amino acids. Here the CDR3 DNA reads TGTGCCAGCAGCGCCCAGGGGACAGATACGCAGTATTTT. Amino acids: CASSAQGTDTQYF.

The gene calls are TRBV12-3 or TRBV12-4 and TRBJ2-1; D is possibly TRBD2 (5 bases). The length of the CDR3 is 14 residues. Deletions cut 3 bases from V and 8 bases from J, with 14 bases between. The CDR3 bases are TGTGCCAGCAGTTTTCCCGGGGAAAAGGATGAGCAGTTCTTC. Translating it yields CASSFPGEKDEQFF.

This rearrangement joins TRBV6-2 or TRBV6-3 to TRBJ1-6; D may be TRBD1 (5 bases). The CDR3 extends over 14 amino acids. Germline CDR1 MNHEY, CDR2 SVGEGT. The V and J ends lost 10 bases and 11 bases respectively, with 21 bases between them. The CDR3 reads CATRDPYVVTPLHF. CDR3 DNA sequence: TGTGCCACCCGGGACCCCTACGTCGTAACACCCCTCCACTTT.

The rearrangement joins TRBV9 to TRBJ1-1, with D unclear. Looked up from germline, CDR1 is SGDLS and CDR2 is YYNGEE. Trimming removed 0 bases from V and 0 bases from J, with 3 bases in between. This CDR3 spans 13 amino acids. CDR3 sequence reads: CASSVEVNTEAFF. As DNA, the CDR3 is TGTGCCAGCAGCGTAGAAGTGAACACTGAAGCTTTCTTT.

The genes are TRBV7-6 and TRBJ2-3; 10 bases line up with TRBD2. The CDR3 spans 15 residues. With V trimmed by 6 bases and J by 4 bases, 7 bases remained unmatched. CDR1 is SGHVS and CDR2 is FNYEAQ in the germline V gene. CDR3 sequence (DNA): TGTGCCAGCAGACGCAGCGGGGGGGCCCCAGATACGCAGTATTTT. Protein product: CASRRSGGAPDTQYF.

This clonotype was seen only a few times. The chain is built from TRBV6-2 or TRBV6-3 and TRBJ1-2; the match to TRBD1 covers 7 bases. After removal of 6 bases from V and 7 bases from J, the junction contained 17 bases not matched to a gene. Germline-derived CDR1 and CDR2 are MNHEY and SVGEGT. The CDR3 consists of 16 residues. The CDR3 region is CASSELRYRGNRGYTF. For the CDR3, the DNA is TGTGCCAGCAGCGAACTCCGCTACAGGGGAAATCGTGGCTACACCTTC.

There are many counts of this clonotype. The genes are TRBV20-1 and TRBJ1-5; a possible D gene is TRBD1 (6 bases). V was shortened by 6 bases and J by 6 bases, with 15 bases between the two germline ends. The CDR3 loop spans 13 amino acids. Per the germline V gene, CDR1 is DFQATT and CDR2 is SNEGSKA (reference sequence). DNA for the CDR3: TGCAGTGCAACTACAGGGATCGGTCAGCCCCAGCATTTT. As protein: CSATTGIGQPQHF.